This is a list of T cell receptor beta chains from one sample in a study of blood T cells in healthy people across ages. A single record per CDR3 protein comes from TCRdb applying MiXCR to the 5' RACE reads. Here the sample spans roughly 2 million distinct CDR3 sequences, around half being singletons. The sample comprised blood. These receptors all stem from a middle-aged woman in good health. The conserved cysteine and the conserved F or W are not part of the CDR3 here.

J gene | V gene | CDR3 protein
TRBJ1-5 | TRBV28 | ASMGYGNQPQH
TRBJ1-3 | TRBV12-3/TRBV12-4 | ASSLSIGNTIY
NA | TRBV6-1 | ASSDRTGGSYEQY
TRBJ1-4 | TRBV4-1 | VSSPAQGATNEKLF
TRBJ2-5 | TRBV24-1 | ATSDGRNGIGETQY
TRBJ2-1 | TRBV20-1 | SARDLRDIHNEQF
TRBJ1-2 | TRBV4-3 | ASSRDAGTGTNGYT
TRBJ2-5 | TRBV5-1 | ASSFYASQETQY
TRBJ2-3 | TRBV14 | ASKGQGWDTQY
TRBJ2-7 | TRBV20-1 | SARDLAKSYEQY
TRBJ1-2 | TRBV20-1 | SARDLRAEGPYGYT
TRBJ2-1 | TRBV7-2 | ASSPDISGQDNEQF
TRBJ2-3 | TRBV6-1 | ASSVDIGGWTDTQY
TRBJ2-3 | TRBV7-2 | ASTPGRGAQY
TRBJ2-5 | TRBV6-6 | ASSSGRAGY
TRBJ1-5 | TRBV20-1 | STAAGSNQPQH
TRBJ2-4 | TRBV7-3 | ASSFGGRRAKNIQY
TRBJ1-6 | TRBV5-5 | ASSLGGTIDNSPLH
TRBJ2-5 | TRBV20-1 | SAIDEGTVRQETQY
TRBJ1-2 | TRBV27 | ASSPGVGYT
TRBJ2-5 | TRBV12-3/TRBV12-4 | ASSFVGRAGGEAQY
NA | TRBV5-1 | ASSLANRGRRDYEQY
TRBJ2-1 | TRBV27 | ASSPGPGTSGGNEQF
TRBJ2-7 | TRBV10-3 | AISGGLPDSSYEQY
TRBJ2-4 | TRBV19 | ASSIRGKGLVIQY
TRBJ2-3 | TRBV25-1 | ASSESELTDTQY
TRBJ1-4 | TRBV7-2 | ASSSAGTERNEKLF
TRBJ2-3 | TRBV28 | ASGQADTQY
NA | TRBV6-5 | ASTTRRSYEQY
TRBJ2-7 | TRBV6-2/TRBV6-3 | ASSFHGGYEQY
TRBJ2-3 | TRBV4-3 | ASSYSGGSADTQY
TRBJ1-1 | TRBV29-1 | SGDRGRTEAF
NA | TRBV6-2/TRBV6-3 | ASSSRQVMGETQY
TRBJ1-2 | TRBV28 | ASSVQGGSDGYT
TRBJ1-2 | TRBV5-1 | ASSLALSSDRGYGYT
TRBJ2-2 | TRBV7-8 | ASSQRLAGYTGELF
TRBJ2-7 | TRBV7-2 | ASSSDTGNEQY
TRBJ2-6 | TRBV7-3 | ASSLKSEGLVANVLT
TRBJ1-6 | TRBV27 | ASVGSYNSPLH
TRBJ1-5 | TRBV15 | ATSRADQPQH
TRBJ1-4 | TRBV6-5 | ASSYSRGKLF
TRBJ2-1 | TRBV15 | ATRNNEQF
TRBJ2-3 | TRBV20-1 | SARGRGGGAVASTDTQY
TRBJ1-1 | TRBV29-1 | SVNRGPPTEAF